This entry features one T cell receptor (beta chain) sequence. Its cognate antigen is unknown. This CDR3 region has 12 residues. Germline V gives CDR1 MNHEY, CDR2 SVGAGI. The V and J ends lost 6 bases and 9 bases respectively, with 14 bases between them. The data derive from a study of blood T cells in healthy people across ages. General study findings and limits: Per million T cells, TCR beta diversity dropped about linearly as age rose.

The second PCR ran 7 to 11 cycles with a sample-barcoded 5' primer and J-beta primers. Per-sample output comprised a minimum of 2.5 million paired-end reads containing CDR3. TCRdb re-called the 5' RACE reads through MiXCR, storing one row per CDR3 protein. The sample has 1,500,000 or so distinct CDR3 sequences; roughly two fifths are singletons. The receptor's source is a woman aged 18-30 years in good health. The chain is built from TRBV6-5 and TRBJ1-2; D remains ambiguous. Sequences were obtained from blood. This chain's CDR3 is CASSPVGGSYTF. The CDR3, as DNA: TGTGCCAGCAGCCCGGTGGGCGGGAGCTACACCTTC.